This TCR beta chain was captured by sequencing in a study of cytomegalovirus exposure and HLA in healthy donors. Across the whole study: Later, an analysis reported that the 130 or so validation repertoires had used the same platform as the roughly 660 first-cohort repertoires.

The assay was immunoSEQ multiplex PCR, and TCRdb's table has in-frame clones only and misses some. The sample lists about 130,000 clones, 90% occurring once. V was clipped by 11 bases and J by 5 bases, with 16 bases between them. Germline V gives CDR1 MNHNS, CDR2 SASEGT. This CDR3 region has 12 residues. The sequenced sample was PBMCs. This receptor was identified in a woman aged 25 to 45 in good health and CMV-seropositive. V is TRBV6-1 and J is TRBJ2-7; D call uncertain. Here the CDR3 DNA reads TGTGCCGGAACTGGGCCCATGGACGAGCAGTACTTC. This translates into CAGTGPMDEQYF.